Detailed here is one T cell receptor beta chain. The CDR3 has 14 residues. Germline trimming cut 2 bases from V and 1 base from J; bases unmatched to any gene: 0. Germline CDR1 is SEHNR and CDR2 is FQNEAQ (reference sequence). This sample was taken from a study of blood T cell repertoires in COVID-19. In the study's own analysis: Quantification of nucleated cells was approximated via reference gene primer amplification. The table came from immunoSEQ multiplex PCR; TCRdb's copy has only in-frame clones and leaves some out. That table furnishes V, J and clone size, whereas the DNA furnished D and trimming. This table has about 150,000 clones, approximately 85% appearing once.

The sequenced material came from peripheral blood. This receptor was identified in a man aged 60 to 75 with COVID-19, enrolled during active disease. The chain couples TRBV7-9 to TRBJ2-3; 7 nucleotides align to TRBD1. The CDR3 DNA sequence: TGTGCCAGCAGCTTACAGGGGGGCACAGATACGCAGTATTTT. Translating gives CASSLQGGTDTQYF.